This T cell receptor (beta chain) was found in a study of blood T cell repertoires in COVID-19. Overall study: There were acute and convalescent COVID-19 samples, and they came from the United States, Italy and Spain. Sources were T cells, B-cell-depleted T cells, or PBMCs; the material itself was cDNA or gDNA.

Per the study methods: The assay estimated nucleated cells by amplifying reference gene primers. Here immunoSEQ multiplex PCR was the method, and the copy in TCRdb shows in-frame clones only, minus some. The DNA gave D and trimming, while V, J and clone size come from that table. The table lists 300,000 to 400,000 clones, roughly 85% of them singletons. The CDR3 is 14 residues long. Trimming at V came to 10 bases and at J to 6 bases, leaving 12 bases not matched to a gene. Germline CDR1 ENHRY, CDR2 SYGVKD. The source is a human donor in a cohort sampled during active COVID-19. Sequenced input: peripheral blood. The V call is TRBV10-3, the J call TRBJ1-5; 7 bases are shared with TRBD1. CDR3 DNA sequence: TGTGCCACCAGAGGGGGCGAAGGCGGTCAGCCCCAGCATTTT. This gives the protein CATRGGEGGQPQHF.